This record looks at one TCR beta chain sequence and its context. The record originates from a study of technical replicates of blood from a few donors. Produced via immunoSEQ multiplex PCR; TCRdb's table is partial and in-frame only. The table lists 60,000 to 80,000 clones, roughly 86% of them singletons, with more than 4.5% in the top ten. CDR1 is LGHNA, CDR2 YSLEER, per germline. V dropped 0 bases and J dropped 5; count of bases not matched to a gene: 6. The CDR3 spans 17 residues. Sequenced input: PBMCs. The genes are TRBV4-3 and TRBJ2-1; 11 positions agree with TRBD2. The clonotype originates from a human donor in good health. Some clones in this sample may be carry-over from other donors' samples. CDR3 region: CASSQDPGTSGHNEQFF. CDR3 in DNA: TGCGCCAGCAGCCAAGATCCTGGGACTAGCGGACACAATGAGCAGTTCTTC.